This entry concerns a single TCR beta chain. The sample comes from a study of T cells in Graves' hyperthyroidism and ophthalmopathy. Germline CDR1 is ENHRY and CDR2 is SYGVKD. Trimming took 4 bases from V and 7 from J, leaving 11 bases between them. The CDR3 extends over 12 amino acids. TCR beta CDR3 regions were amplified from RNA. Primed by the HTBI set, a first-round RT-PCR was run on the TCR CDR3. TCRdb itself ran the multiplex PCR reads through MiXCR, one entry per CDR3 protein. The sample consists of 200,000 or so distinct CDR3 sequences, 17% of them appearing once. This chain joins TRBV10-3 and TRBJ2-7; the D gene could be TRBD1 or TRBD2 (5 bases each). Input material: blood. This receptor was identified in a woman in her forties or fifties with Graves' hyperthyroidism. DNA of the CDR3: TGTGCCATCAGTGGGACGGGGCTAGAGCAGTACTTC. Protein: CAISGTGLEQYF.